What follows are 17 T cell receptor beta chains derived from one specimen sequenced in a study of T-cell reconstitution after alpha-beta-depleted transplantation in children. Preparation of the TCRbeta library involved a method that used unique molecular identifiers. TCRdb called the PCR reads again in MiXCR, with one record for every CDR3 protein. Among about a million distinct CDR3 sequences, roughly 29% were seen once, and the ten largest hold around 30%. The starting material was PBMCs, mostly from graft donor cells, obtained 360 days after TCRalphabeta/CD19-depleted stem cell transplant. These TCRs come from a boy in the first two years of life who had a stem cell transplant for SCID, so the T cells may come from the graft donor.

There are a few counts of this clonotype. The CDR3 reads CASSLGGQILYGYTF. CDR3 sequence (DNA): TGTGCCAGCAGCTTGGGAGGTCAAATCCTTTATGGCTACACCTTC. The chain employs TRBV5-6 and TRBJ1-2; D not certain. Germline V lookup: CDR1 SGHDT, CDR2 YYEEEE. Trimming cost V 0 bases and J 5 bases, with 14 bases left between them. This CDR3 is 15 amino acids long.

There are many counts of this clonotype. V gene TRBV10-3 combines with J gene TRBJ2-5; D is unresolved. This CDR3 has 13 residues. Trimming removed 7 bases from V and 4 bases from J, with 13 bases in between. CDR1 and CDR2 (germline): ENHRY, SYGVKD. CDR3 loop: CAIKDQAGETQYF. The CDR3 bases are TGTGCCATCAAGGACCAAGCTGGAGAGACCCAGTACTTC.

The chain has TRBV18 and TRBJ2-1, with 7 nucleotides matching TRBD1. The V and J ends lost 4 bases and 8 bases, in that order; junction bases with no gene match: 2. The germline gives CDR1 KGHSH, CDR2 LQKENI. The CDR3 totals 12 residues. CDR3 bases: TGTGCCAGCTCACGGGGGACAGATGAGCAGTTCTTC. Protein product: CASSRGTDEQFF.

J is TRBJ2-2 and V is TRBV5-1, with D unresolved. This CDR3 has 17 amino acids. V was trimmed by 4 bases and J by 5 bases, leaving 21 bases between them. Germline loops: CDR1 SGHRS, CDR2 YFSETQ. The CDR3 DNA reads TGCGCCAGCAGCCCCTCTGTTTTGGGTCTCCGGACCGGGGAGCTGTTTTTT. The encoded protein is CASSPSVLGLRTGELFF.

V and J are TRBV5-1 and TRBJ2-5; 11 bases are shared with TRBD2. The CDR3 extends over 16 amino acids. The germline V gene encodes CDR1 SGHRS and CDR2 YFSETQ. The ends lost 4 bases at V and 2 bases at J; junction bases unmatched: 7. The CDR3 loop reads CASSVGLAVEQETQYF. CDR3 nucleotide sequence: TGCGCCAGCAGCGTGGGACTAGCGGTCGAACAAGAGACCCAGTACTTC.

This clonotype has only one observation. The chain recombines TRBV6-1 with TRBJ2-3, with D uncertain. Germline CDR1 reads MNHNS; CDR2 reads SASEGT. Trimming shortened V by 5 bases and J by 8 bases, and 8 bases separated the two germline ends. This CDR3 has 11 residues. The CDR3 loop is CASSPRGTQYF. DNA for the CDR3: TGTGCCAGCAGTCCTCGCGGTACGCAGTATTTT.

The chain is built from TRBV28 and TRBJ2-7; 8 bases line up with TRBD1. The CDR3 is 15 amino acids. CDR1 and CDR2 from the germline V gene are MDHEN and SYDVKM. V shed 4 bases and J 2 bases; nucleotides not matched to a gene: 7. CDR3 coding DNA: TGTGCCAGCAGTTCCCCGGGACAGGTGGCCTACGAGCAGTACTTC. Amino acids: CASSSPGQVAYEQYF.

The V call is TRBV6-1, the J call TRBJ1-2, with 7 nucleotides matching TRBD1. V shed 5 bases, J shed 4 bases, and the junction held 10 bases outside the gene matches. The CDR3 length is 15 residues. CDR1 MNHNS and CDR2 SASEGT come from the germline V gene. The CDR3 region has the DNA TGTGCCAGCAGTCCCTTGGGGGACAGCCCCTATGGCTACACCTTC. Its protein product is CASSPLGDSPYGYTF.

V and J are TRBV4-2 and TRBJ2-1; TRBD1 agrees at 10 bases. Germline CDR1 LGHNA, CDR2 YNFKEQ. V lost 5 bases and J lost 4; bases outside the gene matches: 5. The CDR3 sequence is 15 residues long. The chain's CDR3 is CASSEPGQGYNEQFF. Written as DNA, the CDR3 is TGTGCCAGCAGCGAACCGGGACAGGGGTACAATGAGCAGTTCTTC.

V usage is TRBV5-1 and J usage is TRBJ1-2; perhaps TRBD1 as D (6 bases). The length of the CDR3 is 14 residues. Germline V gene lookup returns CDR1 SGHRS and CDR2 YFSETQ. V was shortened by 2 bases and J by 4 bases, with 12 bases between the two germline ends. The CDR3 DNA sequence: TGCGCCAGCAGCTTCAACAGGGAGATCTATGGCTACACCTTC. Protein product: CASSFNREIYGYTF.

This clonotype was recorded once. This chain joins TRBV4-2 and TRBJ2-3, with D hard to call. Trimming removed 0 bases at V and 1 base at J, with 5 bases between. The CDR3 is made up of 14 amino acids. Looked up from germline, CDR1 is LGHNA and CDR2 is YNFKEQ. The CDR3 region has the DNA TGTGCCAGCAGCCAAGATCAAGGCACAGATACGCAGTATTTT. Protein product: CASSQDQGTDTQYF.

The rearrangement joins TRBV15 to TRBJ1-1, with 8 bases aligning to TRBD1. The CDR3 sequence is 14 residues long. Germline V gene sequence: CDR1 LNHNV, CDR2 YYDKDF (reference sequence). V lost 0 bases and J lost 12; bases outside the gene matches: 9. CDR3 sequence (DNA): TGTGCCACCAGCAGAGATCCAGGGGGCGCGGAGACTTTCTTT. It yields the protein CATSRDPGGAETFF. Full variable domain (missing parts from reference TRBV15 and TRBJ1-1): DAMVIQNPRYQVTQFGKPVTLSCSQTLNHNVMYWYQQKSSQAPKLLFHYYDKDFNNEADTPDNFQSRRPNTSFCFLDIRSPGLGDTAMYLCATSRDPGGAETFFGQGTRLTVV.

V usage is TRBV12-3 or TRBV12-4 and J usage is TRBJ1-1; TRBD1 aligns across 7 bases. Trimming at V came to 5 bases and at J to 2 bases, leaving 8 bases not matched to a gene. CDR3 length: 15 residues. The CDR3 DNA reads TGTGCCAGCAGTGGACGGGGACAGACAAACACTGAAGCTTTCTTT. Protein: CASSGRGQTNTEAFF.

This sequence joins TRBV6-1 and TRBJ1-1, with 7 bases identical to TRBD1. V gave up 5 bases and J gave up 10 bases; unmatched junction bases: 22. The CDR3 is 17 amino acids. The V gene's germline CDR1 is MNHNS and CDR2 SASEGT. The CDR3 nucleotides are TGTGCCAGCAGTCTATCCGGGGGAGGGGGCTCCCGTTCCGGAGCTTTCTTT. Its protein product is CASSLSGGGGSRSGAFF.

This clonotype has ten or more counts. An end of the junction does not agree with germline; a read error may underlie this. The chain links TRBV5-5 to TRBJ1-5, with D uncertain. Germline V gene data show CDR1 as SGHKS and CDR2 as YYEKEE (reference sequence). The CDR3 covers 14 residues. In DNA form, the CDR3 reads TGCGCCAGCAGCTTGTGGGGTGGCAATCAGCCCCAGCATTTT. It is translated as CASSLWGGNQPQHF.

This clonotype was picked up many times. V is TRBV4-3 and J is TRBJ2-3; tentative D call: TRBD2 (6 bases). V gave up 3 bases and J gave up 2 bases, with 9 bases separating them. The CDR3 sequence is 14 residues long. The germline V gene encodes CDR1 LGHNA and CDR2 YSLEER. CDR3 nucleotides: TGCGCCAGCAGCCAGAGGAGGGACACAGATACGCAGTATTTT. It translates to CASSQRRDTDTQYF.

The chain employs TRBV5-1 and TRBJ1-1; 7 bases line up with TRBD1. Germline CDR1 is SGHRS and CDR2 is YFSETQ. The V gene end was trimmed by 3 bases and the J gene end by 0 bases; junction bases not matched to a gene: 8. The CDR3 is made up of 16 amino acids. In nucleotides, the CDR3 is TGCGCCAGCAGCTCGTCGCCTAGGGGGCTGAACACTGAAGCTTTCTTT. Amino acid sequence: CASSSSPRGLNTEAFF. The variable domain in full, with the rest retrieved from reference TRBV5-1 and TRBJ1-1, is KAGVTQTPRYLIKTRGQQVTLSCSPISGHRSVSWYQQTPGQGLQFLFEYFSETQRNKGNFPGRFSGRQFSNSRSEMNVSTLELGDSALYLCASSSSPRGLNTEAFFGQGTRLTVV.